The source of this T cell receptor (beta chain) is a study of blood T cell repertoires in COVID-19. The V gene lost 0 bases and the J gene lost 3 bases, with 16 bases spanning the gap. From germline, CDR1 is KGHDR and CDR2 SFDVKD. This CDR3 is 18 amino acids long. Original processing methods: The authors estimated nucleated cell counts from reference gene primer amplification. The protocol was immunoSEQ multiplex PCR, while the TCRdb copy is restricted to in-frame clones and leaves out a portion. The DNA was the basis for D and trimming; V, J and clone size are from that table. The sample carries about 300,000 clones, around 92% recorded once.

The source is a woman aged 25 to 39 with COVID-19, enrolled during active disease. The sequenced sample consisted of peripheral blood. V and J are TRBV24-1 and TRBJ2-2, with D possibly matching TRBD2 (5 bases). CDR3 DNA sequence: TGTGCCACCAGTGATTTGCAAAGCGCCCCACTAGACACCGGGGAGCTGTTTTTT. Protein product: CATSDLQSAPLDTGELFF.